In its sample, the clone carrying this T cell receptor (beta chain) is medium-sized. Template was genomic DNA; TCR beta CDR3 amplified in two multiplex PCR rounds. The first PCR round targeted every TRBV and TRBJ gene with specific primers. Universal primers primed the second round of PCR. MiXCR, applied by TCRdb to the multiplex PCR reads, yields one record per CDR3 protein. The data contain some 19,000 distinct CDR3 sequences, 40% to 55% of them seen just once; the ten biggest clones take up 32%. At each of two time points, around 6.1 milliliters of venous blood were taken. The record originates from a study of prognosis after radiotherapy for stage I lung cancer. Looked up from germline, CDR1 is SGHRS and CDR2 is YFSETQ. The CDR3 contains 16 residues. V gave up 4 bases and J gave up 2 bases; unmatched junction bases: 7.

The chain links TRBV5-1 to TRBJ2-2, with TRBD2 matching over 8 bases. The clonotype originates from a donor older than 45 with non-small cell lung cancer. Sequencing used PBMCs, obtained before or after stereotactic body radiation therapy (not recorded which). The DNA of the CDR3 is TGCGCCAGCAGCCTGACGACTAGCGTAAACACCGGGGAGCTGTTTTTT. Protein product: CASSLTTSVNTGELFF.